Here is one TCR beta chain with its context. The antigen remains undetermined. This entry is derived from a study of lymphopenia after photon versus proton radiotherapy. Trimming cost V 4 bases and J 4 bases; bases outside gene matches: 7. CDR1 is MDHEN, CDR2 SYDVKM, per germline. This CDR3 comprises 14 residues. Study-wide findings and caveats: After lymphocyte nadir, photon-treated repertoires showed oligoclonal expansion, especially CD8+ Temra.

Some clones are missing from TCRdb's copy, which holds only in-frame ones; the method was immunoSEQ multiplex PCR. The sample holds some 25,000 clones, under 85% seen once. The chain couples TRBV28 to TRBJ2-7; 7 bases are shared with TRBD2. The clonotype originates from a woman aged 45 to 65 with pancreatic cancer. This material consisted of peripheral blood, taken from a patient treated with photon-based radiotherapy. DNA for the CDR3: TGTGCCAGCAGTTACGGCGGGAGTCTTTACGAGCAGTACTTC. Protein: CASSYGGSLYEQYF.